Below, one TCR beta chain is given with its context. Its antigen is unidentified. The CDR3 spans 12 residues. Germline values: CDR1 SEHNR, CDR2 FQNEAQ (reference sequence). Trimming took 2 bases from V and 3 from J, leaving 4 bases between them. These data belong to a study of beta chain features in type 1 diabetes. Isolated RNA was reverse transcribed in full, so expressed TCRB transcripts were sequenced. Libraries were prepared by immunoSEQ multiplex PCR; TCRdb keeps only in-frame clonotypes and omits some of them. The sample consists of 280,000 or so clones, about 15% of them appearing once. Study conclusions and caveats: All four CD4+ subsets of Type 1 diabetes patients contained TCRB CDR3s that were moderately but significantly shorter.

The receptor was isolated from a man aged 18 to 30 with type 1 diabetes. The chain recombines TRBV7-9 with TRBJ1-1, with D unresolved. The source material was naive CD4+ T cells from blood. The CDR3, as DNA: TGTGCCAGCAGCTTATCAGACACTGAAGCTTTCTTT. Amino acid sequence: CASSLSDTEAFF.